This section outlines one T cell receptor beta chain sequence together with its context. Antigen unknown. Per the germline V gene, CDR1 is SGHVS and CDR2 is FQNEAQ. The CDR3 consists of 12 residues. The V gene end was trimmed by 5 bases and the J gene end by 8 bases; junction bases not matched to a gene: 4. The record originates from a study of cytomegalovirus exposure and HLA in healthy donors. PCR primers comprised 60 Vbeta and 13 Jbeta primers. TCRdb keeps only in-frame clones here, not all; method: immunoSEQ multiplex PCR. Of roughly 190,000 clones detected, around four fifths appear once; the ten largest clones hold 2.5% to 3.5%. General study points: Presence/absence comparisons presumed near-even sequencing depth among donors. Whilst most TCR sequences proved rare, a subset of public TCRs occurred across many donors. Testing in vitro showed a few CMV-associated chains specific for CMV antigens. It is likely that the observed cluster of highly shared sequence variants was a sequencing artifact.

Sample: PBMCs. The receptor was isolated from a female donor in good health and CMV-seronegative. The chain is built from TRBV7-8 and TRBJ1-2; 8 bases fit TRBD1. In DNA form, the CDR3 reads TGTGCCAGCAGCCCGACAGGGGTAGGCTACACCTTC. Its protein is CASSPTGVGYTF.